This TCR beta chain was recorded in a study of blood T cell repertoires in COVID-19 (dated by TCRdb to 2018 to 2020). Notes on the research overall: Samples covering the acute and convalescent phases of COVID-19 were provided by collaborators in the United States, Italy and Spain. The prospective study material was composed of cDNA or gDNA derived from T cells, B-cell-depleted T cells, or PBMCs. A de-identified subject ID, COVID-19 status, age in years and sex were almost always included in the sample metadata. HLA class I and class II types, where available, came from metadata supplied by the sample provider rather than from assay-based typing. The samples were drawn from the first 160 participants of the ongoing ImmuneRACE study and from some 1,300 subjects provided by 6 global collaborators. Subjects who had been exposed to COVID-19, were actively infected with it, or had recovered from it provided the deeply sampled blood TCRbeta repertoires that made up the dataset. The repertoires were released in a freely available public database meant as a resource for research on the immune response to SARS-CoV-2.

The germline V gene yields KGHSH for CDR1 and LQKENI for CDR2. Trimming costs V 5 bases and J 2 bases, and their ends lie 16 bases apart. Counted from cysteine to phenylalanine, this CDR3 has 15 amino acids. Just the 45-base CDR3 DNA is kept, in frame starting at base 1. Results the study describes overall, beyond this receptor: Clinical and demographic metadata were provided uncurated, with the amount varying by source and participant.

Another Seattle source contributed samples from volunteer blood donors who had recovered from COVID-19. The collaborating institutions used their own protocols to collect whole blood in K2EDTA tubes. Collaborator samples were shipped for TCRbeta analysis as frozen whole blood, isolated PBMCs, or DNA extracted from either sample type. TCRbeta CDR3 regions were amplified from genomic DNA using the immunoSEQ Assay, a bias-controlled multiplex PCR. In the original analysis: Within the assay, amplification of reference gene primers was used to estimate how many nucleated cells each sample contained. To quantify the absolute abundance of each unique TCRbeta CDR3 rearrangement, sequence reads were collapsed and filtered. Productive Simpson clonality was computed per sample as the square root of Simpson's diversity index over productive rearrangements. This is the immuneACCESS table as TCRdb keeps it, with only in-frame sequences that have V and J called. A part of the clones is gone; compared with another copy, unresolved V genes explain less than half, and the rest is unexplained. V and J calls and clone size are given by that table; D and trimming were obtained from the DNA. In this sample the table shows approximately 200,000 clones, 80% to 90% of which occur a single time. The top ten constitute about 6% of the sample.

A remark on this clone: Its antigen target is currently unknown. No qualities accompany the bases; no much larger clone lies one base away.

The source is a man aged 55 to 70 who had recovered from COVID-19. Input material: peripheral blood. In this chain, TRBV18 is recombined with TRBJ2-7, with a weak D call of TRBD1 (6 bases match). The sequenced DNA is TGTGCCAGCTCAAGAGAACAGGGTCAAACCTACGAGCAGTACTTC. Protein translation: CASSREQGQTYEQYF. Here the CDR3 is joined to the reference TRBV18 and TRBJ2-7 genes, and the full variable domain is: NAGVMQNPRHLVRRRGQEARLRCSPMKGHSHVYWYRQLPEEGLKFMVYLQKENIIDESGMPKERFSAEFPKEGPSILRIQQVVRGDSAAYFCASSREQGQTYEQYFGPGTRLTVT.